This T cell receptor beta chain originates from a study of T cell responses to AZD1222 COVID-19 vaccine (dated by TCRdb to about 2021). About the investigation overall: AZD1222 recipients given second doses at about 4 weeks or at about 12 weeks were pooled, since spike-specific TCR depth and breadth were not found to differ between the two schedules. A total of under 250 trial participants underwent TCR sequencing, of whom under 220 had received two doses of AZD1222 and 26 had received two doses of the MenACWY control vaccine. Trial participants were enrolled by age into 18-55, 56-69 and 70-plus year subgroups, with around 140, 26 and 57 TCR-sequenced participants respectively.

This clone was found a few times. Its antigen is not yet known. No qualities accompany the bases; no much larger clone lies one base away. What the authors observed across the whole study: In the small 56-69-year group, the increase in depth fell short of significance, most likely because of low power. Because no day 14 peak-response samples were available, the repertoires could be characterized only after the peak T cell response. Epitopes outside the regions mutated in the B.1.351 and B.1.1.7 variants were reportedly recognized by nearly half of the unique spike-specific TCRs. Most participants were white British and females outnumbered males, and the authors suggested that clonal diversity may have been underestimated. Conclusions about previously exposed vaccinees are limited, since just five or six AZD1222 recipients were seropositive for SARS-CoV-2 at baseline. The vaccine-associated CD4 TCRs covered the entire spike protein, and the dominant responses fell in regions 160-218 and 743-854. After two AZD1222 doses, both the breadth and the depth of spike-specific TCRs were significantly higher than at day 0 and than in MenACWY recipients.

The CDR3 regions of human TCRbeta chains were analyzed by immunosequencing. The authors' pipeline ran thus. TCRs in the repertoires were matched against a reference library of SARS-CoV-2-specific TCRs that had been generated with the MIRA antigen-specificity platform. Breadth was defined as the fraction of unique TCRs that were SARS-CoV-2-associated, and depth was defined as the fraction of total T cells that were SARS-CoV-2-associated. Each spike-specific TCR was assigned to its reactive spike region and to a CD4 or CD8 class using the MIRA data. Log10-transformed breadth and depth values were compared by one-way ANOVA with Sidak's multiple comparisons tests. In its TCRdb copy, this immuneACCESS table keeps in-frame sequences only and misses some clones. Where compared with another copy, unresolved V genes explain less than half of these, and the others have no known cause. V and J calls plus clone size are reproduced from that table; the DNA served to infer D and trimming. In this sample the table shows about 84,000 clones, roughly 87% of which occur a single time. More than 1.3% of the sample lies in the top ten.

Including cysteine and phenylalanine, the CDR3 has 16 amino acids. This entry keeps only the CDR3 DNA: 48 bases, framed from base 1. CDR1 is given as SGHDT and CDR2 as YYEEEE, both from the germline V gene. The V end gives up 0 bases and the J end 1 base, leaving 6 bases in the junction not matched to a gene. The sample's time point, from its label and the paper: baseline before first vaccination. Vaccinee samples were obtained from the UK trials COV001 and COV002, which included a single-blind randomized controlled phase 2/3 trial of AZD1222 (ChAdOx1 nCoV-19) in healthy adults. Trial participant PBMC samples were collected at day 0 and day 28 after the second dose for TCRbeta chain sequencing.

Specimen: peripheral blood, collected on day 0 of AZD1222 vaccination. The receptor was isolated from an adult in good health. The rearrangement joined TRBV5-6 to TRBJ1-1; TRBD1 matches 7 bases in the middle. In nucleotide form, the sequence is TGTGCCAGCAGCTTGGACGTAGGGGGCGCGAACACTGAAGCTTTCTTT. It encodes CASSLDVGGANTEAFF.